A single sample is the source of the 2 T cell receptor beta chains below, sequenced in a study of cytomegalovirus exposure and HLA in healthy donors. The PCR used 60 Vbeta and 13 Jbeta primers. The assay was immunoSEQ multiplex PCR, and TCRdb's table has in-frame clones only and misses some. The data hold about 190,000 clones, with approximately 80% observed a single time. Sequenced sample: PBMCs. The receptors here all came from a woman between 40 and 55 years old in good health and CMV-seronegative.

The count of this clone is one. The CDR3 protein is CASSYSYTGIYYGYTF. The CDR3 coding sequence is TGTGCCAGCAGTTACTCCTACACAGGGATTTACTATGGCTACACCTTC. The chain recombines TRBV6-5 with TRBJ1-2; the D gene is possibly TRBD1 (6 bases). V shed 0 bases and J shed 3 bases, with 14 bases lying between them. Germline assignment: CDR1 MNHEY and CDR2 SVGAGI. The CDR3 is 16 amino acids.

The chain uses TRBV7-2 and TRBJ2-3; D possibly corresponds to TRBD2 (5 bases). V lost 0 bases to trimming and J lost 2 bases, with 18 bases between them. The CDR3 is 18 amino acids. CDR1 and CDR2 (germline): SGHTA, FQGNSA. The chain's CDR3 is CASSLASLLAYYTDTQYF. The CDR3 DNA is TGTGCCAGCAGCTTAGCCTCACTCCTAGCATATTACACAGATACGCAGTATTTT.